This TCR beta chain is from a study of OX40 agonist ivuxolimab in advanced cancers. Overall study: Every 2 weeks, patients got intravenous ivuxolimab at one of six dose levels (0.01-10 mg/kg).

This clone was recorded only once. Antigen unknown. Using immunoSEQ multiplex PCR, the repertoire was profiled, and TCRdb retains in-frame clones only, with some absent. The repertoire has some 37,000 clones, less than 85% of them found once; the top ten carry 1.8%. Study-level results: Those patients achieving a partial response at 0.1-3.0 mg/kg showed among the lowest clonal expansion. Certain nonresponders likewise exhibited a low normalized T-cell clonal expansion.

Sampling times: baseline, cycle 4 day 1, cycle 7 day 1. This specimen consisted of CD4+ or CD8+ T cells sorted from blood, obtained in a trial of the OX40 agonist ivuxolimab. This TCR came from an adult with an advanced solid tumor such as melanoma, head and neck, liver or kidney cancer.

CDR3 in DNA: TGTGCCACCAGCAGAGAACAGGGGGCGGGTGGCTATGGCTACACCTTC. It yields the protein CATSREQGAGGYGYTF. This chain uses TRBV15 with TRBJ1-2; 9 bases agree with TRBD1. The CDR3 has 16 residues. Losses at the gene ends were 0 bases for V and 4 bases for J; bases not matched to a gene: 6. Germline V gives CDR1 LNHNV, CDR2 YYDKDF (reference sequence).